This T cell receptor beta chain was documented in a study of T cells in women clearing cervical HPV infection. Study in general: Blood came at first lesion visit for cases, post-clearance for controls.

About this clone: The CDR3 extends 3 residues past the end of the read, so its final part is completed from the germline J gene.

The trim removed 7 bases at V and 4 bases at J, leaving 7 bases unmatched. Per the germline V gene, CDR1 is KGHSH and CDR2 is LQKENI. The CDR3 spans 14 residues. Some clones are missing from TCRdb's copy, which holds only in-frame ones; the method was immunoSEQ multiplex PCR. The clone table shows about 30,000 clones, with the ten largest holding roughly 3.4%. The sample taken for sequencing was blood buffy coat. The chain recombines TRBV18 with TRBJ2-1, with 7 nucleotides matching TRBD2. This TCR was recovered from a woman between 18 and 70 years old with a cervical HPV16 infection that either progressed to CIN3+ or cleared (not recorded which). This chain's CDR3 is CASLGLRIYNEQFF. The DNA read from the CDR3 is TGTGCCAGCTTGGGACTACGGATTTACAATGAG.